The following is a T cell receptor (beta chain) sequence with its context. Its cognate antigen is unknown. The length of the CDR3 is 12 residues. Peripheral blood genomic DNA, not sorted cells or RNA, was the template. These data belong to a study of T cell repertoires in aging, cancer and after chemotherapy. The wider study: Patients with glioblastoma brain tumors were sampled before and after temozolomide-based therapy.

Study results and caveats: Loss of evenness, beyond lost richness, contributed to age-related TCR diversity decline in cancer patients.

Rearranged V-D-J TRB sequences were amplified with a mixed TRB-A/B primer pool. TCRdb ran MiXCR on the multiplex PCR reads and lists one entry per CDR3 protein. Here the sample spans roughly 1,900 distinct CDR3 sequences, 17% being singletons. Sequencing was performed on blood. The chain joins TRBV12-3 or TRBV12-4 to TRBJ1-5; D unresolved. This TCR was recovered from a human donor with a solid tumor. The CDR3 DNA reads as TGTGCTAGTGGCTCCCCAGTAGGGCCCCAGCATTTT. This gives the protein CASGSPVGPQHF.